This T cell receptor beta chain was profiled in a study of blood T cell repertoires in COVID-19. Study overall: The study drew acute and convalescent COVID-19 samples from the United States, Italy and Spain.

Germline CDR1 SGHVS, CDR2 FQNEAQ. This CDR3 contains 17 residues. Unmatched junction bases numbered 11, after V lost 1 base and J lost 4 bases. In the original analysis: Reference gene primers were amplified, and this amplification served to estimate nucleated cell counts. Sequencing used immunoSEQ multiplex PCR; TCRdb keeps in-frame clones, though not all of them. The V and J calls and clone size were taken over from that table, and D and trimming were inferred from the DNA. The sample consists of over 200,000 clones, roughly nine tenths of them appearing once. The specimen sequenced was peripheral blood. The receptor was derived from a man in his 60s with COVID-19, enrolled during active disease. The gene calls are TRBV7-8 and TRBJ2-3; 7 nucleotides agree with TRBD1. This CDR3 reads CASSLDAGTERADTQYF. CDR3 bases: TGTGCCAGCAGCTTAGACGCCGGGACAGAGAGGGCAGATACGCAGTATTTT. The complete variable domain, with remaining parts taken from reference TRBV7-8 and TRBJ2-3, reads GAGVSQSPRYKVAKRGQDVALRCDPISGHVSLFWYQQALGQGPEFLTYFQNEAQLDKSGLPSDRFFAERPEGSVSTLKIQRTQQEDSAVYLCASSLDAGTERADTQYFGPGTRLTVL.